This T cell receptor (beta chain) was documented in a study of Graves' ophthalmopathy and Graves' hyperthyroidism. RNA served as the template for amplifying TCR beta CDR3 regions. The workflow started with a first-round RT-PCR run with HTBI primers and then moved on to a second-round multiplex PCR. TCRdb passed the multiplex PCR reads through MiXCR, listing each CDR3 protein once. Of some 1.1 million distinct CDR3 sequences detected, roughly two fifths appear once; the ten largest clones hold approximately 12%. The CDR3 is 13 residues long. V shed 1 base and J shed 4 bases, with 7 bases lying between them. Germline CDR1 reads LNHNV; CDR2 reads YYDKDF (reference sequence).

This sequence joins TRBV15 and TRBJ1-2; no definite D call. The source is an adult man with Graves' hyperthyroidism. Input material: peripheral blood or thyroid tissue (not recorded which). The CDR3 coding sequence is TGTGCCACCAGCAGAGCGTGGGGCTATGGCTACACCTTC. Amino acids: CATSRAWGYGYTF.